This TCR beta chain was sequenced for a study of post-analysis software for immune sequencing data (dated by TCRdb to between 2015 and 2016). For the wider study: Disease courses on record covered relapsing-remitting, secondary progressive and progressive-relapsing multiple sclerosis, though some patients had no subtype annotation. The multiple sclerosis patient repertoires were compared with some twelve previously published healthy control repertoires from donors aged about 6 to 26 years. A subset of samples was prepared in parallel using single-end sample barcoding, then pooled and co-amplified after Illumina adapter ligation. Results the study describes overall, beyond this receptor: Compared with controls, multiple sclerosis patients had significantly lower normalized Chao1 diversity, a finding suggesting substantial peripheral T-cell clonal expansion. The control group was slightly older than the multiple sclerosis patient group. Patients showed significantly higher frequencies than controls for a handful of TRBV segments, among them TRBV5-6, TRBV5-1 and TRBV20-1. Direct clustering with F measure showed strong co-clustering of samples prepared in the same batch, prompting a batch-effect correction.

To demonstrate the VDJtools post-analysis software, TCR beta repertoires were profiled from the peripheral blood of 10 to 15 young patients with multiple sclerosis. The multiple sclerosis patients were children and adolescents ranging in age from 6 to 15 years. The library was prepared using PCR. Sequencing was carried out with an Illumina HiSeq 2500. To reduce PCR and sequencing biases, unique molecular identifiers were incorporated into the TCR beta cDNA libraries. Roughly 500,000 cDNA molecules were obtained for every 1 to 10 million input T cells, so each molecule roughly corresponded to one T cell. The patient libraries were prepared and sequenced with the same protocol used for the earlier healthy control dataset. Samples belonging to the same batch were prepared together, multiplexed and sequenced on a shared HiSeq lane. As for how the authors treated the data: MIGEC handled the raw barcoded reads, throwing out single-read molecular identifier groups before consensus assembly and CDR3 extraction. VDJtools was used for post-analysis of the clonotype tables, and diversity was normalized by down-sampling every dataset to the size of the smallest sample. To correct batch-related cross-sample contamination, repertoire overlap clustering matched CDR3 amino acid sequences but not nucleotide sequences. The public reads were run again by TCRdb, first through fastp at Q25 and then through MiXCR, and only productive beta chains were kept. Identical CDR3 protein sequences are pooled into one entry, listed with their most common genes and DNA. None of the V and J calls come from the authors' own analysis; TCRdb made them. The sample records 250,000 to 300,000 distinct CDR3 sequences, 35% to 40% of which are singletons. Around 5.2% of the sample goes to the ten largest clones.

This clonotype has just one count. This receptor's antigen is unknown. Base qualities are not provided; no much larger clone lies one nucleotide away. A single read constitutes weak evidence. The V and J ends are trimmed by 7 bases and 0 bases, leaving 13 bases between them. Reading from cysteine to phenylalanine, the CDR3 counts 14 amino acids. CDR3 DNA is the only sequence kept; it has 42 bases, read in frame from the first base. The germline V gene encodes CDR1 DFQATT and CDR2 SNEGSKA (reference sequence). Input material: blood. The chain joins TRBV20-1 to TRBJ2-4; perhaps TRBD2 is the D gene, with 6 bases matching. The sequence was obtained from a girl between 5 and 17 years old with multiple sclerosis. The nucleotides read TGCAGTGTCCCCCGGGACTTAGCCAAAAACATTCAGTACTTC. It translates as CSVPRDLAKNIQYF.